This T cell receptor (beta chain) was retrieved from a study of blood T cells in healthy people across ages (dated by TCRdb to about 2015). Background for the entire study: In model experiments, template switching captured about one uniquely barcoded TCR beta cDNA molecule for every two T cells. Using deep sequencing normalized with unique cDNA molecular identifiers, the study measured how TCR beta repertoire diversity changes with age. Four age groups were formed from the donors: young (average around 15 years), middle-aged (approximately 40), aged (approximately 60) and long-lived (less than 85). To avoid experimental bias, donors of different ages were randomly spread across the sequencing lanes. The study analyzed two additional independent replicas of 1 million unique cDNA reads from the same blood draw for two donors, one aged 18 to 30 and one aged 80 or older.

The donors were 40 or so Caucasian individuals from Russia, aged roughly 6 to 90 years, who were systemically healthy. Each donor gave 8 to 10 milliliters of peripheral blood, drawn into EDTA-treated Vacutainer tubes. Ficoll-Paque density-gradient centrifugation was used to isolate PBMCs, with at least 6.5 million per sample. Trizol reagent was used to extract total RNA from PBMCs, with at least 6 micrograms per sample. For every donor, an aliquot of PBMCs went through flow cytometry to measure the percentages of naive CD45RAhigh/CD27high T cells. Study-level results and caveats: The CMV infection status of donors was not known, potentially confounding age-related changes in expanded clonotypes. Total diversity estimates from one million sequenced T cells were considered lower bounds and underestimates. A strong correlation was found between observed TCR beta diversity and the percentage of naive T cells measured by flow cytometry. Bulk unsorted PBMC profiling prevented conclusive comparison of naive and antigen-experienced compartments. As age increased, observed TCR beta diversity per million T cells dropped in a roughly linear way, and a significant reduction was already evident by age 40. The long-lived group showed more naive CD4+ T cells, fewer expanded clones and increased TCR diversity than the aged group, suggesting age selection.

The CDR1 and CDR2 encoded by the germline V gene (reference sequence) are SSHAT and FNYEAQ. Including the terminal cysteine and phenylalanine, the CDR3 comprises 16 residues. The only DNA kept is the CDR3, 48 bases in frame from the first base. This clonotype was counted between two and nine times. This clone's antigen is unknown. One end of the junction does not line up with germline, which may come from a read error. Library preparation was by 5' RACE. Sequencer: Illumina HiSeq 2500. A second PCR of about 6 to 12 cycles was performed with a sample-barcoded 5' primer and a J-beta primer mix. A unique molecular identifier was introduced onto each TCR beta cDNA molecule by a template-switch 5' adaptor carrying 12 random nucleotides. Each sample yielded at least 3 million CDR3-containing paired-end reads. The Mint cDNA synthesis kit, primed by a TRBC-specific oligonucleotide, was used to synthesize first-strand cDNA from all RNA. Following uracil-DNA glycosylase treatment, all cDNA underwent a first 18-cycle PCR with the universal primers M1SS and BC2_uni_R. On the study's bioinformatics: For normalization, 1 million high-quality reads, each with a distinct molecular identifier, were randomly selected from each sample. Reads sharing molecular identifiers were discarded rather than binned into consensus sequences. MiTCR, set to a Q25 quality threshold and the strictest error-elimination algorithm, was used for CDR3 identification, clonotype clustering and error correction. A nonparametric unseen species model with Euler transformation was used to estimate lower-bound total TCR beta diversity. TCRdb reprocessing: public reads trimmed at Q25 with fastp, clones called with MiXCR, in-frame beta chains kept. Each record represents a unique CDR3 protein, reported with the most common genes and DNA among its rows. The V and J calls, along with clone size, are taken from TCRdb and not from the paper's own processing. For this sample there are about 320,000 distinct CDR3 sequences; 25% to 30% appear just once. The top ten constitute 29% of the sample.

The chain links TRBV7-7 with TRBJ2-5; 14 bases in between match TRBD2. Sequenced input: blood. The clonotype originates from a woman in her seventies in good health. Here the CDR3 is given as CASSTGTSGSVETQYF. The nucleotide sequence is TGTGCTAGCAGCACAGGGACTAGCGGGAGCGTAGAGACCCAGTACTTC.